Shown below are 10 T cell receptor delta chains from a single sample sequenced in a study of gamma delta lymphoproliferative disorders and STAT genes. PBMCs from patients and controls supplied the genomic DNA for sequencing. TCRdb re-processed the multiplex PCR reads using CATT. The sample consists of around 3,700 delta-chain clones, approximately 1% of them appearing once. The specimen was blood. The receptor source for this set is a human donor in good health.

This clone was seen a few times. The likely explanation is a read error, given a far larger clone one base away. The sample holds other DNA sequences that translate to the same CDR3. The chain is built from TRDV2 and TRDJ1; 7 nucleotides match TRDD3. The CDR3 length is 16 residues. The ends lost 0 bases at V and 5 bases at J; junction bases unmatched: 11. CDR1 GEAIGNYY and CDR2 EKD come from the germline V gene. The CDR3 loop is CACDTVGGSYTDKLIF. The CDR3 DNA reads as TGTGCCTGTGACACCGTGGGGGGATCCTATACTGATAAACTCATCTTT.

Points on this clone: The TCRdb protein, from a much larger clone, departs from this DNA's translation at residue 4, likely by read error; the protein shown derives from the DNA. V usage is TRDV2 and J usage is TRDJ1; 8 bases align to TRDD3. Germline V CDR1 and CDR2: GEAIGNYY, EKD. The V and J ends lost 6 bases and 10 bases, in that order; junction bases with no gene match: 21. This CDR3 region has 16 residues. The CDR3 coding sequence is TGTGCCTGTAACCCCGTCCTACACGGTGGGGGATCGCCACTCATCTTT. It specifies CACNPVLHGGGSPLIF.

Points on this clone: A read error likely explains why the TCRdb protein, taken from a much larger clone, differs from this DNA's translation at residue 9; the protein shown is translated from the DNA. This sequence joins TRDV2 and TRDJ1, with TRDD3 matching over 10 bases. Germline V gene data show CDR1 as GEAIGNYY and CDR2 as EKD. This CDR3 has 15 residues. V lost 3 bases and J lost 9; bases outside the gene matches: 12. This CDR3 reads CACDPLGDMPGELIF. DNA for the CDR3: TGTGCCTGTGACCCCCTGGGGGATATGCCAGGGGAACTCATCTTT.

This clone was picked up a small number of times. One base separates it from a far larger clone, so it is likely a read error. Other DNA sequences of this sample code for an identical CDR3. This sequence joins TRDV2 and TRDJ1; TRDD3 matches at 7 bases. V trimming: 4 bases; J trimming: 0 bases; junction bases outside the gene matches: 7. Germline V CDR1 and CDR2: GEAIGNYY, EKD. The CDR3 totals 15 residues. As DNA, the CDR3 is TGTGCCTGTGAACGTTTGGGGGACTACACCGATAAACTCATCTTT. Residues: CACERLGDYTDKLIF.

This clone has more than one count but fewer than ten. Translating this DNA gives a protein that differs at residue 9 from the TCRdb one, which belongs to a much larger clone; a read error is likely, and the protein shown is this translation. The CDR3, as DNA: TGTGCCTGTGACCCTCTGGGGGACGGCGATAAACTCATCTTT. Its translation: CACDPLGDGDKLIF. This sequence joins TRDV2 and TRDJ1; 8 bases fit TRDD3. Per the germline V gene, CDR1 is GEAIGNYY and CDR2 is EKD. Unmatched junction bases numbered 6, after V lost 3 bases and J lost 4 bases. This CDR3 contains 14 residues.

This clone was recorded a few times. A far more abundant clone sits one base away, making this likely a read error. The sample has other DNA sequences that encode this CDR3 too. This chain links TRDV2 with TRDJ1; 12 nucleotides align to TRDD3. J lost 0 bases, V lost 3 bases, and 22 bases had no gene match. The CDR3 spans 22 residues. Germline V gene lookup returns CDR1 GEAIGNYY and CDR2 EKD. The CDR3 region is CACDSLPGVLLGDTDYTDKLIF. CDR3 DNA sequence: TGTGCCTGTGACTCCCTTCCCGGGGTTTTACTGGGGGATACAGACTACACCGATAAACTCATCTTT.

This clone has only a few counts. The mismatch at residue 3 between this DNA's translation and the TCRdb protein of a much larger clone likely reflects a read error; the protein shown is translated from the DNA. This chain links TRDV2 with TRDJ1; TRDD3 aligns across 10 bases. The CDR3 has 15 amino acids. Germline CDR1 and CDR2: GEAIGNYY and EKD. This CDR3 is CARDGLGDNTDKLIF. The DNA for the CDR3 is TGTGCCCGTGACGGTCTGGGGGATAACACCGATAAACTCATCTTT.

As for this clone: This is likely an artifact of a read error, given a far larger clone one base away. This rearrangement joins TRDV1 to TRDJ1, with 11 nucleotides matching TRDD3. CDR3 length equals 23 residues. Germline V lookup: CDR1 TSWWSYY, CDR2 QGS. The CDR3 spells CALGELFPHWGIEAVTSTNKLIF. The CDR3 DNA reads as TGTGCTCTTGGGGAATTGTTCCCACACTGGGGGATAGAGGCAGTTACTTCCACCAATAAACTCATCTTT.

The rearrangement uses TRDV3 and TRDJ1; TRDD3 agrees at 11 bases. Matching the DNA to germline supplied the J gene, which TCRdb does not give. The CDR3 length is 18 residues. J gave up 0 bases and V 4 bases, and 16 bases lay outside the gene matches. The V gene's germline CDR1 is TVYSNPD and CDR2 GDNSRS (reference sequence). CDR3: CASASYWGIMEYTDKLIF. CDR3 nucleotides: TGTGCCTCTGCCTCGTACTGGGGGATAATGGAGTACACCGATAAACTCATCTTT.

This clone was found a few times. The protein given by TCRdb reflects a much larger clone and differs at residue 15 from this DNA's translation, likely from a read error; the protein shown is the DNA's translation. This rearrangement joins TRDV2 to TRDJ1; TRDD3 is a possible D gene (6 bases). Looked up from germline, CDR1 is GEAIGNYY and CDR2 is EKD. The CDR3 consists of 19 residues. CDR3 protein: CACDTVFGGGRTYTNKLIF. The CDR3 coding sequence is TGTGCCTGTGACACCGTATTTGGGGGGGGTCGAACGTACACCAATAAACTCATCTTT.